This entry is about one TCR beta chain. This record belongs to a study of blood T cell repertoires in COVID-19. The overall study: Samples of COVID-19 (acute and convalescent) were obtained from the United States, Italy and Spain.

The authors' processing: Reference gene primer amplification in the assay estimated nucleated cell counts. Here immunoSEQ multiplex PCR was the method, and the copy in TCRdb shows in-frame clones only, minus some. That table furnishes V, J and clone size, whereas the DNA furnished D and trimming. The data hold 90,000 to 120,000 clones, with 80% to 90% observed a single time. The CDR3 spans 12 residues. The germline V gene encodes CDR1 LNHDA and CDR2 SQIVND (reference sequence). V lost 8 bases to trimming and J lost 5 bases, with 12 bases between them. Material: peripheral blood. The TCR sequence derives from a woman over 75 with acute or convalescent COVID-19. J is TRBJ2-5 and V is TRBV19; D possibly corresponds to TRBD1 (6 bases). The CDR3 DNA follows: TGTGCCAGTTCCAGGGGCGGGGAGACCCAGTACTTC. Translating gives CASSRGGETQYF. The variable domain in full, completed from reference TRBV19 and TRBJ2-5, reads DGGITQSPKYLFRKEGQNVTLSCEQNLNHDAMYWYRQDPGQGLRLIYYSQIVNDFQKGDIAEGYSVSREKKESFPLTVTSAQKNPTAFYLCASSRGGETQYFGPGTRLLVL.